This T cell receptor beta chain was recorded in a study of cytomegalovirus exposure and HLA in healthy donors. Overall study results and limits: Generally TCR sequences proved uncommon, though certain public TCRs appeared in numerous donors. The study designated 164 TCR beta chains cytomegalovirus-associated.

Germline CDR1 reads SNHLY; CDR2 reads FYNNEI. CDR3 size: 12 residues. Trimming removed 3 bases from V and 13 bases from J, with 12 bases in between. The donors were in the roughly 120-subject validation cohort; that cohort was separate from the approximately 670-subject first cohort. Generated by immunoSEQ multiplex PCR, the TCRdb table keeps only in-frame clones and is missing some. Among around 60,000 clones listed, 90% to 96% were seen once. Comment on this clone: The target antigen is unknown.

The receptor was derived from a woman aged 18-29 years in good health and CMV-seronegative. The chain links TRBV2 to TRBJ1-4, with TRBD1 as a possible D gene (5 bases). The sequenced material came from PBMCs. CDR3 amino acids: CASSERGGGLFF. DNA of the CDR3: TGTGCCAGCAGTGAGAGGGGCGGGGGACTGTTTTTT. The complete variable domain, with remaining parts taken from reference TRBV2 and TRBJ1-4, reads EPEVTQTPSHQVTQMGQEVILRCVPISNHLYFYWYRQILGQKVEFLVSFYNNEISEKSEIFDDQFSVERPDGSNFTLKIRSTKLEDSAMYFCASSERGGGLFFGSGTQLSVL.